This TCR beta chain was captured in a study of T-cell memory formation after mild COVID-19. Study background: Clustering of TCRs was largely donor specific. Study-wide points: Clones that contracted from day 15 to 85 had balanced CD4/CD8; later expanders were CD4+ biased. The authors left the SARS-CoV-2 specificity of second-wave clones peaking on day 37 unconfirmed.

The authors produced TCR alpha and TCR beta cDNA libraries with sample barcodes and UMIs by 5'RACE using constant-segment primers. TCRdb re-derived calls from the 5' RACE reads in MiXCR, one entry per CDR3 protein. The repertoire holds roughly 400,000 distinct CDR3 sequences, roughly a quarter seen once, with around 8.1% in the top ten. This clonotype was seen a few times. Its antigen is currently unknown. This TCR was sampled from an adult woman who had mild COVID-19 (a few samples of this study predate the infection). Cell type and time point are not known. Sequenced sample: PBMCs or a T cell subset sorted from them (not recorded which).

The chain's CDR3 is CASSPTPKRLDEQYF. DNA for the CDR3: TGTGCCAGCAGCCCCACACCCAAGAGACTAGACGAGCAGTACTTC. This sequence joins TRBV7-6 and TRBJ2-7; tentatively, D is TRBD2 (6 bases). CDR1 and CDR2 from the germline V gene are SGHVS and FNYEAQ. V lost 5 bases, J lost 5 bases, and 19 bases lay in between. This CDR3 is built from 15 residues. The full variable domain, rest sourced from reference TRBV7-6 and TRBJ2-7, is GAGVSQSPRYKVTKRGQDVALRCDPISGHVSLYWYRQALGQGPEFLTYFNYEAQQDKSGLPNDRFSAERPEGSISTLTIQRTEQRDSAMYRCASSPTPKRLDEQYFGPGTRLTVT.